These T cell receptor beta chains were read from a single sample in a study of shared T cell receptors in the human thymus. Method: immunoSEQ multiplex PCR; TCRdb's copy keeps in-frame clones and lacks some. Here the sample spans roughly 660,000 clones, approximately 87% being singletons. A further study also used this sample, focusing on human thymus T cells.

Sequenced input: thymocytes. The receptors stem from a boy under three years old with a congenital heart defect. Both conserved end residues are trimmed from each CDR3.

TRBV5-6	TRBJ1-3	ASSIQTKAGNTIY
TRBV2	TRBJ2-2	ASTEGTGANTGELF
TRBV11-2	TRBJ2-1	ASIREAGGRNEQF
TRBV30	TRBJ2-7	AWSVRIPRLYEQY
TRBV29-1	TRBJ2-3	SVDPGLAGGLGTDTQY
TRBV7-2	TRBJ2-3	ASSPGTIPSLDTQY
TRBV5-1	TRBJ2-2	ASSLDPGRANTGELF
TRBV11-1	TRBJ2-1	ASSLGRERQF
TRBV13	TRBJ2-3	ASSSAAGLAVTDTQY
TRBV2	TRBJ1-5	ASSGTAQH
TRBV9	TRBJ1-1	ASSVVEEGMNTEAF
TRBV27	TRBJ2-7	ASTGTSGPYEQY
TRBV27	TRBJ2-1	ASSLGGGPYNEQF
TRBV28	TRBJ2-3	ASSLGQGGTDTQY
TRBV30	TRBJ2-3	AWSERRPITDTQY
TRBV15	TRBJ1-5	ATSRDRTEVNQPQH
TRBV9	TRBJ1-1	ASSPWTGRDTEAF
TRBV12-2	TRBJ2-7	ASRRGRVLLGYEQY
TRBV11-3	TRBJ2-3	ASSGGQASTDTQY
TRBV7-2	TRBJ1-1	ASSLRTGNTEAF
TRBV5-4	TRBJ2-5	ASSWYRGGLAGVGETQY
TRBV4-3	TRBJ2-4	ASSQGRSGREGSKNIQY
TRBV11-3	TRBJ1-2	ASSLDSSGQRGYT
TRBV6-1	TRBJ2-7	ASSPRTRDAYEQY
TRBV2	TRBJ2-1	ASSVTLAGANEQF
TRBV2	TRBJ1-5	ASSDRGSVRHQNQPQH
TRBV7-9	TRBJ2-5	ASSRQLAGWQETQY
TRBV19	TRBJ2-1	ASSMGGGGQFGEQF
TRBV5-1	TRBJ2-7	ASSLVASGSRSYEQY
TRBV12-5	TRBJ1-6	ASGPPGDSPLH
TRBV30	TRBJ1-1	AWSHIPNREADTEAF
TRBV7-2	TRBJ2-1	ASSWGGGTGEQF
TRBV7-9	TRBJ1-3	ASSQQVSGNTIY
TRBV6-1	TRBJ2-1	ASSAQLANYNEQF
TRBV28	TRBJ2-3	ASSLAGYTDTQY
TRBV27	TRBJ2-3	ASSLSSGAAGVADTQY
TRBV28	TRBJ2-1	ASSFRADNEQF
TRBV19	TRBJ1-1	ATLQGRDTEAF
TRBV15	TRBJ2-7	ATSRGLAGDLYEQY
TRBV2	TRBJ2-7	ASSGDRATSYEQY
TRBV28	TRBJ2-3	ASSLGSGTEDTQY
TRBV27	TRBJ2-7	AGSPLRRHSYEQY